This T cell receptor (beta chain) was obtained from a study of T cell changes during pregnancy in multiple sclerosis. CDR1 and CDR2 (germline): LGHNA, YNFKEQ. The CDR3 contains 14 residues. V was clipped by 0 bases and J by 10 bases, with 10 bases between them. Assay used: immunoSEQ multiplex PCR; TCRdb lists only in-frame clones, some missing. The sample carries some 68,000 clones, about 91% recorded once. The sequence was obtained from a female donor in good health, enrolled as a control in a pregnancy study. The gene calls are TRBV4-2 and TRBJ1-6; no clear D. The sample in question was peripheral blood, obtained in the second trimester of pregnancy. CDR3 in DNA: TGTGCCAGCAGCCAAGACGCGCCCCGCTCACCCCTCCACTTT. This sequence encodes CASSQDAPRSPLHF.